Below are 22 T cell receptor beta chains sequenced from a single sample in a study of blood T cell repertoires in COVID-19. The method was immunoSEQ multiplex PCR; TCRdb's version includes in-frame clones alone and lacks a portion of them. There are 100,000 to 150,000 clones in the sample; more than 85% occur only once, and approximately 4.3% lies in the top ten. Sequencing was done on a sample of peripheral blood. These receptors all come from a man between 60 and 75 years old with COVID-19, enrolled during active disease.

CDR3 in amino acids: CASSWDRGNTEAFF. The CDR3 region has the DNA TGTGCCAGCAGTTGGGACAGGGGTAACACTGAAGCTTTCTTT. The chain recombines TRBV27 with TRBJ1-1, with 10 positions matching TRBD1. Germline-derived CDR1 and CDR2 are MNHEY and SMNVEV (reference sequence). J gave up 2 bases and V 4 bases, and 1 base lay outside the gene matches. The CDR3 runs to 14 residues.

The rearrangement joins TRBV10-2 to TRBJ1-5; TRBD1 is a possible D gene (6 bases). Germline CDR1 reads WSHSY; CDR2 reads SAAADI. Trimming shortened V by 5 bases and J by 6 bases, and 20 bases separated the two germline ends. The CDR3 has 16 amino acids. CDR3 amino acids: CASSLTGRGVGQPQHF. The CDR3 DNA reads as TGCGCCAGCAGTTTGACAGGCCGCGGCGTTGGTCAGCCCCAGCATTTT.

The CDR3 bases are TGTGCCAGCAGTTACGAGGGTGCCTACGAGCAGTACTTC. Protein product: CASSYEGAYEQYF. The chain has TRBV27 and TRBJ2-7, with D possibly matching TRBD2 (5 bases). This CDR3 contains 13 residues. Trimming shortened V by 4 bases and J by 2 bases, and 9 bases separated the two germline ends. Germline CDR1 and CDR2: MNHEY and SMNVEV (reference sequence).

The rearrangement uses TRBV27 and TRBJ1-2; 8 nucleotides agree with TRBD1. The CDR3 is 16 residues long. The trim removed 6 bases at V and 4 bases at J, leaving 13 bases unmatched. Germline CDR1 and CDR2: MNHEY and SMNVEV (reference sequence). For the CDR3, the DNA is TGTGCCAGCAGGTCGACAGGGGCGGACAGCTTCTATGGCTACACCTTC. Amino acids: CASRSTGADSFYGYTF.

The rearrangement joins TRBV7-6 to TRBJ1-5; TRBD1 is a possible D gene (6 bases). Trimming removed 5 bases from V and 6 bases from J, with 20 bases in between. The CDR3 runs to 16 residues. Germline CDR1 SGHVS, CDR2 FNYEAQ. CDR3 bases: TGTGCCAGCAGCCCCCTCCGGGACACTGTCGGTCAGCCCCAGCATTTT. The encoded protein is CASSPLRDTVGQPQHF.

The rearrangement uses TRBV11-2 and TRBJ1-3, with D maybe TRBD1 (5 bases). Germline CDR1 SGHAT, CDR2 FQNNGV. This CDR3 is built from 17 residues. Trimming shortened V by 5 bases and J by 0 bases, and 17 bases separated the two germline ends. In DNA, the CDR3 is TGTGCCAGCAGCGCCCCGTTGGGGGGTTTCTCTGGAAACACCATATATTTT. This translates into CASSAPLGGFSGNTIYF.

V gene TRBV5-4 combines with J gene TRBJ2-7, with D possibly being TRBD2 (5 bases). The CDR3 runs to 15 residues. V shed 4 bases and J shed 5 bases, with 19 bases lying between them. CDR1 is SGHNT, CDR2 YYREEE, per germline (reference sequence). The CDR3, as DNA: TGTGCCAGCAGCCCGGAGCCCCGGATTAGCGACGAGCAGTACTTC. It codes for CASSPEPRISDEQYF.

The CDR3 region is CASSQDRQITYGYTF. CDR3 DNA: TGCGCCAGCAGCCAAGATAGACAGATCACCTATGGCTACACCTTC. This chain uses TRBV4-3 with TRBJ1-2; a possible D gene is TRBD1 (5 bases). Germline V lookup: CDR1 LGHNA, CDR2 YSLEER. The length of the CDR3 is 15 residues. V lost 0 bases, J lost 4 bases, and 12 bases lay in between.

The chain has TRBV28 and TRBJ1-1, with 10 nucleotides matching TRBD1. Per germline, CDR1 MDHEN and CDR2 SYDVKM. J lost 4 bases, V lost 10 bases, and 12 bases had no gene match. This CDR3 contains 15 residues. CDR3 amino acids: CATVADRGRGTEAFF. DNA for the CDR3: TGTGCCACCGTCGCAGACAGGGGGCGCGGCACTGAAGCTTTCTTT.

The chain couples TRBV10-3 to TRBJ1-6; D uncertain. CDR1 and CDR2 from the germline V gene are ENHRY and SYGVKD. Trimming stripped 11 bases from V and 1 base from J, with 12 bases between. This CDR3 contains 14 residues. The CDR3 DNA reads as TGTGCCTCCAACGATCGGTCCTATAATTCACCCCTCCACTTT. It is translated as CASNDRSYNSPLHF.

The chain carries TRBV30 and TRBJ1-6, with TRBD1 identical over 9 bases. The CDR3 is made up of 16 amino acids. V lost 3 bases and J lost 5; bases outside the gene matches: 8. CDR1 is GTSNPN, CDR2 SVGIG, per germline (reference sequence). The CDR3 sequence: CAWSRGGTGNNSPLHF. CDR3 in DNA: TGTGCCTGGAGCCGAGGGGGGACAGGGAATAATTCACCCCTCCACTTT.

CDR3 DNA: TGTGCCAGTTGTTCTAACAGGGGAAGCACAGATACGCAGTATTTT. Its translation: CASCSNRGSTDTQYF. The genes are TRBV19 and TRBJ2-3; 7 nucleotides agree with TRBD1. The V and J ends lost 8 bases and 0 bases, in that order; junction bases with no gene match: 8. Germline CDR1 LNHDA, CDR2 SQIVND (reference sequence). CDR3 size: 15 residues.

This chain uses TRBV11-1 with TRBJ1-1; D might be TRBD1 (5 bases). Germline CDR1 and CDR2: SGHAT and FQDESV (reference sequence). V was clipped by 2 bases and J by 1 base, with 8 bases between them. This CDR3 is 14 amino acids long. CDR3 protein: CASSLIGANTEAFF. In DNA, the CDR3 is TGTGCCAGCAGCTTAATAGGGGCGAACACTGAAGCTTTCTTT.

The genes are TRBV7-2 and TRBJ2-7; TRBD1 matches 7 bases. V trimming: 5 bases; J trimming: 3 bases; junction bases outside the gene matches: 10. Germline CDR1 reads SGHTA; CDR2 reads FQGNSA. CDR3 length: 15 amino acids. CDR3 sequence reads: CASSAAGTAIYEQYF. The CDR3 coding sequence is TGTGCCAGCAGCGCTGCCGGGACAGCTATCTACGAGCAGTACTTC.

About this clone: The junction does not match germline at one end; this may be a read error. The chain recombines TRBV4-3 with TRBJ1-4; the match to TRBD1 covers 9 bases. Germline V lookup: CDR1 LGHNA, CDR2 YSLEER. The CDR3 extends over 18 amino acids. For the CDR3, the DNA is TGCGCCCGCAGCCGACCCGGGACAGGGTTTTCAACTAATGAAAAACTGTTTTTT. The encoded protein is CARSRPGTGFSTNEKLFF.

This rearrangement joins TRBV3-1 (or the pseudogene TRBV3-2) to TRBJ1-6, with D unclear. CDR1 is LGHDT, CDR2 YNNKEL, per germline (reference sequence). The ends were cut back, 1 base at V and 5 bases at J, with 9 bases in the middle. The CDR3 covers 15 residues. The CDR3 DNA reads as TGTGCCAGCAGCCAAGGTCGGGGTCATAATTCACCCCTCCACTTT. This codes for CASSQGRGHNSPLHF.

This clone was found a few times. This chain links TRBV7-9 with TRBJ1-2; D not resolved. The CDR3 is 11 amino acids. Germline-derived CDR1 and CDR2 are SEHNR and FQNEAQ (reference sequence). V was trimmed by 0 bases and J by 8 bases, leaving 4 bases between them. The CDR3 bases are TGTGCCAGCAGCTTAGCGGAGGGCTACACCTTC. It codes for CASSLAEGYTF.

The chain is built from TRBV19 and TRBJ1-1, with TRBD1 matching over 10 bases. V dropped 2 bases and J dropped 3; count of bases not matched to a gene: 9. CDR3 length equals 17 residues. The germline gives CDR1 LNHDA, CDR2 SQIVND (reference sequence). The CDR3 DNA sequence: TGTGCCAGTAGTATAAGGAGGACAGGGGGTATGGACACTGAAGCTTTCTTT. Translation: CASSIRRTGGMDTEAFF.

V usage is TRBV6-5 and J usage is TRBJ1-1; possible D gene TRBD1, 6 bases. Per the germline V gene, CDR1 is MNHEY and CDR2 is SVGAGI. The V and J ends lost 2 bases and 4 bases respectively, with 14 bases between them. The CDR3 covers 15 residues. CDR3 DNA sequence: TGTGCCAGCAGTTACGGGGGCAGCTTGAGCACTGAAGCTTTCTTT. The encoded protein is CASSYGGSLSTEAFF.

This clone has a handful of counts. This chain connects TRBV7-9 to TRBJ1-2; 7 nucleotides align to TRBD1. The V and J ends lost 3 bases and 8 bases, in that order; junction bases with no gene match: 3. Per germline, CDR1 SEHNR and CDR2 FQNEAQ (reference sequence). The CDR3 runs to 12 residues. The DNA for the CDR3 is TGTGCCAGCAGCTTCGACAGGGTCGGCTACACCTTC. Translating it yields CASSFDRVGYTF.

V gene TRBV6-6 combines with J gene TRBJ1-6; D gene ambiguous. Germline CDR1 is MNHNY and CDR2 is SVGAGI (reference sequence). The CDR3 has 13 residues. V gave up 6 bases and J gave up 0 bases, with 3 bases separating them. DNA for the CDR3: TGTGCCAGCAGGAGCTCCTATAATTCACCCCTCCACTTT. Protein sequence: CASRSSYNSPLHF.

This clone was recorded once. J is TRBJ1-2 and V is TRBV7-9, with D unclear. Germline V gene data show CDR1 as SEHNR and CDR2 as FQNEAQ (reference sequence). Trimming removed 5 bases from V and 6 bases from J, with 13 bases in between. CDR3 length: 13 amino acids. This chain's CDR3 is CASSAGLTDGYTF. CDR3 in DNA: TGTGCCAGCAGCGCGGGCCTTACCGATGGCTACACCTTC. Full variable domain (missing parts from reference TRBV7-9 and TRBJ1-2): DTGVSQNPRHKITKRGQNVTFRCDPISEHNRLYWYRQTLGQGPEFLTYFQNEAQLEKSRLLSDRFSAERPKGSFSTLEIQRTEQGDSAMYLCASSAGLTDGYTFGSGTRLTVV.